This record covers a single TCR beta chain. Its antigen is unknown. The input lacks base qualities; no much larger clone sits a single base away. One collaborating source in Seattle enrolled patients during active infection and followed them longitudinally through the course of disease. The collaborating institutions used their own protocols to collect whole blood in K2EDTA tubes. Collaborator samples were shipped for TCRbeta analysis as frozen whole blood, isolated PBMCs, or DNA extracted from either sample type. These data come from a study of blood T cell repertoires in COVID-19 (dated by TCRdb to the early 2020s). In the study overall: Collaborator samples came from the United States, Italy and Spain and covered acute and convalescent phases of COVID-19. The material from the prospective study consisted of cDNA or gDNA derived from T cells, B-cell-depleted T cells, or PBMCs. Subjects who had been exposed to COVID-19, were actively infected with it, or had recovered from it provided the deeply sampled blood TCRbeta repertoires that made up the dataset. The repertoires were made available in a free public database intended to serve as a resource for research on the immune response to SARS-CoV-2. Samples were obtained from the ongoing ImmuneRACE study (first 160 participants) and from roughly 1,300 subjects provided by 6 global collaborators. A de-identified subject ID, COVID-19 status, age in years and sex were almost always included in the sample metadata. HLA class I and class II types, where available, came from metadata supplied by the sample provider rather than from assay-based typing. The paper's findings and limits, for the study overall: How much clinical and demographic metadata was included differed by source and by participant, and the metadata was provided uncurated.

TCRbeta CDR3 regions were amplified from genomic DNA by means of the immunoSEQ Assay, a bias-controlled multiplex PCR. Regarding the original processing steps: Within the assay, amplification of reference gene primers was used to estimate how many nucleated cells each sample contained. To quantify the absolute abundance of each unique TCRbeta CDR3 rearrangement, sequence reads were collapsed and filtered. For each sample, productive Simpson clonality was calculated by taking the square root of Simpson's diversity index across productive rearrangements. Entries here come from immuneACCESS through TCRdb and include only in-frame sequences with V and J called. Some clones fail to appear in such tables; in the studies checked, an unresolved V gene covers under half of the shortfall, and the cause of the remainder is unknown. V and J calls and clone size are as listed in that table; D and trimming were resolved from the DNA. In all, the sample holds 200,000 to 250,000 clones, and around 86% of those were seen once. 10% of the sample lies in the top ten.

From V the trimming removes 1 base and from J it removes 3 bases, while the gene matches leave 10 bases of the junction unaccounted for. The CDR3 has 18 amino acids, counting the end cysteine and phenylalanine. The CDR3 DNA has 54 bases and is translated from base 1. CDR1 and CDR2, looked up from the germline V gene (reference sequence), are LNHDA and SQIVND. The sequence was collected from a woman aged 50 to 65 with COVID-19, enrolled during active disease. The chain is encoded by TRBV19 joined to TRBJ2-3; 10 middle bases align to TRBD2. The material sequenced was peripheral blood. The sequence in DNA is TGTGCCAGTAGTATAGGCGGGGCTAGCGGGGGAAGGACAGATACGCAGTATTTT. It translates as CASSIGGASGGRTDTQYF. The CDR3 plus the reference TRBV19 and TRBJ2-3 genes for the other parts give the full variable domain: DGGITQSPKYLFRKEGQNVTLSCEQNLNHDAMYWYRQDPGQGLRLIYYSQIVNDFQKGDIAEGYSVSREKKESFPLTVTSAQKNPTAFYLCASSIGGASGGRTDTQYFGPGTRLTVL.